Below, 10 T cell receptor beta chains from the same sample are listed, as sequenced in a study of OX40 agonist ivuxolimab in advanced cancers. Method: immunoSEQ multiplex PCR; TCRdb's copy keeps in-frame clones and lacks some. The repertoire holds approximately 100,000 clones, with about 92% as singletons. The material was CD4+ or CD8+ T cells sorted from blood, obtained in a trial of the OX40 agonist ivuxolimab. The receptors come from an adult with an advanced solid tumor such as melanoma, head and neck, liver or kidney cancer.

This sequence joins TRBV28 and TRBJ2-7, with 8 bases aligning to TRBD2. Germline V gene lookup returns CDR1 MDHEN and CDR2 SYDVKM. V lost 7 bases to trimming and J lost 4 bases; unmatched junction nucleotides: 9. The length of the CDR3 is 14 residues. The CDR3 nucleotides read TGTGCCAGCATGTTGTCCAGCGGGAGATACGAGCAGTACTTC. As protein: CASMLSSGRYEQYF.

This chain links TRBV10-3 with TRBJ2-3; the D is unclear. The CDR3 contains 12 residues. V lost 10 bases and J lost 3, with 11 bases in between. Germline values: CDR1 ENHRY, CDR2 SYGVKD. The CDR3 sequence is CATQSSTDTQYF. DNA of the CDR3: TGTGCCACCCAATCCAGTACAGATACGCAGTATTTT.

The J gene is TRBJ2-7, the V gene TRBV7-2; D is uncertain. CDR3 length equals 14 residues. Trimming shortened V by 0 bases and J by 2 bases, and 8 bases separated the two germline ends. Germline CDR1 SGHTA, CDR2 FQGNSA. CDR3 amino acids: CASSLARAAYEQYF. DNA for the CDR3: TGTGCCAGCAGCTTAGCGCGAGCCGCCTACGAGCAGTACTTC.

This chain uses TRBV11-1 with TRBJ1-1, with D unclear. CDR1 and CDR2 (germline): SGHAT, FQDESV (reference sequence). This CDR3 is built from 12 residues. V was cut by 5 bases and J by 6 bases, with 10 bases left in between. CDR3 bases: TGTGCCAGCAGCCTGTGGGTGCCTGAAGCTTTCTTT. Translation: CASSLWVPEAFF. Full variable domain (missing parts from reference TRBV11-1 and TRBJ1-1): EAEVAQSPRYKITEKSQAVAFWCDPISGHATLYWYRQILGQGPELLVQFQDESVVDDSQLPKDRFSAERLKGVDSTLKIQPAELGDSAMYLCASSLWVPEAFFGQGTRLTVV.

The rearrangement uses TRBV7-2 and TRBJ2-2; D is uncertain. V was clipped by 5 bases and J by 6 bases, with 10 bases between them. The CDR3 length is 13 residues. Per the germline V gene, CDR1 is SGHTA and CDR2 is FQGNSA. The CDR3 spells CASSVGRAGELFF. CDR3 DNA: TGTGCCAGCAGCGTAGGAAGGGCCGGGGAGCTGTTTTTT. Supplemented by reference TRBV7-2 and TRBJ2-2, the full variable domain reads GAGVSQSPSNKVTEKGKDVELRCDPISGHTALYWYRQSLGQGLEFLIYFQGNSAPDKSGLPSDRFSAERTGGSVSTLTIQRTQQEDSAVYLCASSVGRAGELFFGEGSRLTVL.

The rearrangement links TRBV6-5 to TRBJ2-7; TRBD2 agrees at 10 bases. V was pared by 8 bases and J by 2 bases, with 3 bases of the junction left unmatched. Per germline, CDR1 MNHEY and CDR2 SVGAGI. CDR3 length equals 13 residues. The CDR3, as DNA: TGTGCCAGCGGTAGCGGGAGGACCTACGAGCAGTACTTC. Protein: CASGSGRTYEQYF.

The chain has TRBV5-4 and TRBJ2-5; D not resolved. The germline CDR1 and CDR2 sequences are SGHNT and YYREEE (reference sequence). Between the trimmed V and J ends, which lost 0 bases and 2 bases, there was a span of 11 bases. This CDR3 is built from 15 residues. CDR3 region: CASSLGTEFQETQYF. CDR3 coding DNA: TGTGCCAGCAGCTTGGGGACGGAATTTCAAGAGACCCAGTACTTC.

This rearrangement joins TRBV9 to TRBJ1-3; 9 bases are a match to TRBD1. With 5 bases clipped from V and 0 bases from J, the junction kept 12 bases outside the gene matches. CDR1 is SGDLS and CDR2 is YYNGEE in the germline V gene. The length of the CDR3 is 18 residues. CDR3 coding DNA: TGTGCCAGCAGTCACAGCGTACGGGACAGGGACTCTGGAAACACCATATATTTT. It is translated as CASSHSVRDRDSGNTIYF.

The CDR3 DNA is TGTGCCAGCAGTTACTCGAAAGGGTTGAACACTGAAGCTTTCTTT. The encoded protein is CASSYSKGLNTEAFF. The chain combines TRBV6-5 with TRBJ1-1; D is ambiguous. There are 15 residues in the CDR3. Trimming stripped 0 bases from V and 0 bases from J, with 8 bases between. Germline assignment: CDR1 MNHEY and CDR2 SVGAGI.

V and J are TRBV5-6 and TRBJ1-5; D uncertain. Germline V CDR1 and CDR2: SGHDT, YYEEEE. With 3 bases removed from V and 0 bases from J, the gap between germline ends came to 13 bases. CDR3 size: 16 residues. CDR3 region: CASSSYGVYSNQPQHF. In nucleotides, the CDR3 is TGTGCCAGCAGCTCCTACGGGGTTTATAGCAATCAGCCCCAGCATTTT.